What follows are 26 T cell receptor beta chains derived from one specimen sequenced in a study of blood T cell repertoires in COVID-19. Using immunoSEQ multiplex PCR, the repertoire was profiled, and TCRdb retains in-frame clones only, with some absent. The sample carries about 210,000 clones, about 86% recorded once. Material for sequencing was peripheral blood. These TCRs come from a woman in her forties or fifties with acute or convalescent COVID-19.

The gene calls are TRBV10-3 and TRBJ1-2; D may be TRBD1 (5 bases). Trimming removed 8 bases from V and 4 bases from J, with 20 bases in between. CDR3 length equals 15 residues. The germline gives CDR1 ENHRY, CDR2 SYGVKD. CDR3 in DNA: TGTGCCATCCAAGGTAGTAGGGGTGAGGCCTATGGCTACACCTTC. Translating it yields CAIQGSRGEAYGYTF.

The genes are TRBV2 and TRBJ2-1; TRBD2 agrees at 12 bases. CDR1 is SNHLY, CDR2 FYNNEI, per germline. This CDR3 comprises 16 residues. Losses at the gene ends were 5 bases for V and 3 bases for J; bases not matched to a gene: 5. CDR3 DNA: TGTGCCAGCAGTAAAGGACTAGCGGGATACTACAATGAGCAGTTCTTC. Residues: CASSKGLAGYYNEQFF.

The chain recombines TRBV11-3 with TRBJ2-5; D is uncertain. CDR1 and CDR2 from the germline V gene are SGHNT and YENEEA. V shed 6 bases and J shed 4 bases, with 12 bases lying between them. The CDR3 has 13 residues. The CDR3 here is CASSRSETETQYF. The CDR3 DNA reads TGTGCCAGCAGTAGGAGCGAGACAGAGACCCAGTACTTC.

The chain employs TRBV2 and TRBJ2-7, with D perhaps TRBD2 (5 bases). This CDR3 comprises 13 residues. With 3 bases removed from V and 7 bases from J, the gap between germline ends came to 13 bases. Germline V gene data show CDR1 as SNHLY and CDR2 as FYNNEI. The CDR3 here is CASSDPRGSEQYF. CDR3 sequence (DNA): TGTGCCAGCAGTGATCCCCGGGGAAGTGAGCAGTACTTC.

This chain links TRBV7-2 with TRBJ2-3, with a tentative D call TRBD2 (7 bases). The CDR3 runs to 15 residues. Between the trimmed V and J ends, which lost 5 bases and 1 base, there was a span of 13 bases. Germline V gene lookup returns CDR1 SGHTA and CDR2 FQGNSA. CDR3 sequence reads: CASSPSGGRTDTQYF. In DNA form, the CDR3 reads TGTGCCAGCAGCCCTTCGGGGGGCCGCACAGATACGCAGTATTTT.

V is TRBV5-6 and J is TRBJ2-5; D ambiguous. The germline V gene encodes CDR1 SGHDT and CDR2 YYEEEE. V dropped 2 bases and J dropped 4 bases, with 15 bases sitting between them. This CDR3 is 15 amino acids long. DNA of the CDR3: TGTGCCAGCAGCTTTTGGCCCGCGGTCGGAGAGACCCAGTACTTC. This codes for CASSFWPAVGETQYF.

This chain links TRBV5-8 with TRBJ1-1, with 7 bases identical to TRBD1. Germline CDR1 is SGHTS and CDR2 is YDEGEE. The CDR3 loop spans 17 amino acids. The V and J ends lost 4 bases and 5 bases, in that order; junction bases with no gene match: 17. CDR3 nucleotides: TGTGCCAGCAGCACAGATTTATTTCTAGGGGGCGATACTGAAGCTTTCTTT. Protein: CASSTDLFLGGDTEAFF.

The rearrangement uses TRBV5-1 and TRBJ1-2; 11 bases line up with TRBD1. CDR1 and CDR2 from the germline V gene are SGHRS and YFSETQ. This CDR3 region has 15 residues. Trimming at V came to 0 bases and at J to 4 bases, leaving 2 bases not matched to a gene. CDR3 in DNA: TGCGCCAGCAGCTTGGTGGGACAGGGGGGCTATGGCTACACCTTC. Amino acid sequence: CASSLVGQGGYGYTF.

This clone was recorded a few times. V and J are TRBV19 and TRBJ1-2; TRBD1 is a possible D gene (5 bases). The V gene's germline CDR1 is LNHDA and CDR2 SQIVND (reference sequence). Trimming removed 3 bases from V and 1 base from J, with 12 bases in between. This CDR3 has 15 residues. CDR3 nucleotide sequence: TGTGCCAGTAGTATGGCGGGACGAAATAACTATGGCTACACCTTC. Residues: CASSMAGRNNYGYTF.

The V call is TRBV5-1, the J call TRBJ1-4; the D is unclear. The CDR3 length is 15 residues. Trimming shortened V by 7 bases and J by 0 bases, and 13 bases separated the two germline ends. CDR1 is SGHRS, CDR2 YFSETQ, per germline. CDR3 nucleotides: TGCGCCAGCTTTCCCTCCCCAGCAACTAATGAAAAACTGTTTTTT. Translation gives CASFPSPATNEKLFF.

The chain's CDR3 is CASGPTGAGNTIYF. CDR3 sequence (DNA): TGTGCTAGTGGCCCTACAGGGGCTGGAAACACCATATATTTT. This chain joins TRBV12-5 and TRBJ1-3; 7 nucleotides line up with TRBD1. The CDR3 sequence is 14 residues long. V shed 6 bases and J 2 bases; nucleotides not matched to a gene: 4. The V gene's germline CDR1 is LGHNT and CDR2 FRNRAP.

J is TRBJ2-7 and V is TRBV21-1; TRBD2 is the table's D call and was not checked against the DNA. TRBV21-1 is labeled a pseudogene. This CDR3 contains 16 residues. CDR3 sequence reads: CASSKAEGLASYEQYF. CDR3 nucleotides: TGTGCCAGCAGCAAAGCGGAGGGACTAGCATCCTACGAGCAGTACTTC.

The chain is built from TRBV19 and TRBJ1-4, with 7 bases matching TRBD1. J gave up 15 bases and V 1 base, and 11 bases lay outside the gene matches. Looked up from germline, CDR1 is LNHDA and CDR2 is SQIVND (reference sequence). The CDR3 covers 14 residues. The CDR3 DNA reads TGTGCCAGTAGTATAGGTGGGGACAGTCGACGGGTGTTTTTT. Encoded protein: CASSIGGDSRRVFF. The full variable domain, rest sourced from reference TRBV19 and TRBJ1-4, is DGGITQSPKYLFRKEGQNVTLSCEQNLNHDAMYWYRQDPGQGLRLIYYSQIVNDFQKGDIAEGYSVSREKKESFPLTVTSAQKNPTAFYLCASSIGGDSRRVFFGSGTQLSVL.

This chain links TRBV5-8 with TRBJ1-2; D is ambiguous. The V gene's germline CDR1 is SGHTS and CDR2 YDEGEE. V lost 2 bases and J lost 8, with 19 bases in between. This CDR3 spans 15 amino acids. Here the CDR3 reads CASSLGSTTKVGYTF. The CDR3 coding sequence is TGTGCCAGCAGCTTAGGGAGCACGACAAAGGTCGGCTACACCTTC. The whole variable domain, remainder taken from reference TRBV5-8 and TRBJ1-2, is EAGVTQSPTHLIKTRGQQATLRCSPISGHTSVYWYQQALGLGLQFLLWYDEGEERNRGNFPPRFSGRQFPNYSSELNVNALELEDSALYLCASSLGSTTKVGYTFGSGTRLTVV.

Regarding this clone: This sequence may be a read error, since a much larger clone differs from it by one base. The chain carries TRBV18 and TRBJ1-1, with D possibly matching TRBD1 (6 bases). The V end was cut by 3 bases, the J end by 1 base, with 9 bases between. CDR3 length: 14 amino acids. CDR1 is KGHSH and CDR2 is LQKENI in the germline V gene. The CDR3 reads CASSPETGNTEAFF. CDR3 nucleotide sequence: TGTGCCAGCTCACCCGAGACAGGGAACACTGAAGCTTTCTTT.

The chain couples TRBV24-1 to TRBJ2-5; D may be TRBD2 (7 bases). CDR3 size: 17 residues. In germline, CDR1 is KGHDR, CDR2 SFDVKD. V was pared by 4 bases and J by 2 bases, with 19 bases between. The CDR3 region has the DNA TGTGCCACCAGTGAGCCTTCCGGGGGGCAGGGGCAAGAGACCCAGTACTTC. It specifies CATSEPSGGQGQETQYF.

The chain has TRBV15 and TRBJ2-3, with 7 bases aligning to TRBD1. The CDR3 consists of 17 residues. Germline loops: CDR1 LNHNV, CDR2 YYDKDF (reference sequence). V shed 0 bases, J shed 0 bases, and the junction held 6 bases outside the gene matches. The CDR3 loop reads CATSRDQGTASTDTQYF. CDR3 DNA: TGTGCCACCAGCAGAGATCAGGGGACAGCCAGCACAGATACGCAGTATTTT.

This sequence joins TRBV29-1 and TRBJ1-1; D gene uncertain. The CDR3 contains 13 residues. V gave up 2 bases and J gave up 1 base, with 8 bases separating them. Germline V gene data show CDR1 as SQVTM and CDR2 as ANQGSEA. This CDR3 reads CSVEFAENTEAFF. CDR3 nucleotide sequence: TGCAGCGTTGAATTCGCAGAGAACACTGAAGCTTTCTTT.

The gene calls are TRBV7-2 and TRBJ1-3; no reliable D call. The V end lost 3 bases, the J end lost 7 bases, and 16 bases lay between the germline ends. Germline V gene lookup returns CDR1 SGHTA and CDR2 FQGNSA. This CDR3 region has 15 residues. For the CDR3, the DNA is TGTGCCAGCAGCTTGTCAGGAGGTCCGCTCAACACCATATATTTT. Amino acids: CASSLSGGPLNTIYF.

The V call is TRBV6-5, the J call TRBJ2-3; D is perhaps TRBD2 (5 bases). The germline CDR1 and CDR2 sequences are MNHEY and SVGAGI. Trimming pared 6 bases from V and 0 bases from J, leaving 7 bases between. CDR3 length equals 13 residues. CDR3 in DNA: TGTGCCAGCAGCCGGACTAGCACAGATACGCAGTATTTT. This gives the protein CASSRTSTDTQYF.

This clone was counted once. This chain joins TRBV10-2 and TRBJ1-5; D is possibly TRBD1 (6 bases). CDR3 length: 14 amino acids. Trimming pared 6 bases from V and 6 bases from J, leaving 15 bases between. In germline, CDR1 is WSHSY, CDR2 SAAADI. This chain's CDR3 is CASSPTTGSQPQHF. In nucleotides, the CDR3 is TGCGCCAGCAGCCCAACGACAGGCTCTCAGCCCCAGCATTTT.

This sequence joins TRBV9 and TRBJ2-7; 9 bases fit TRBD1. V lost 4 bases, J lost 5 bases, and 10 bases stayed unmatched. The CDR3 length is 15 residues. Germline V gene sequence: CDR1 SGDLS, CDR2 YYNGEE. CDR3 DNA sequence: TGTGCCAGCAGCTTAAGGGGGACAGGGTGGGACGAGCAGTACTTC. Translating it yields CASSLRGTGWDEQYF.

The rearrangement uses TRBV9 and TRBJ1-3, with 7 bases aligning to TRBD1. Losses at the gene ends were 0 bases for V and 2 bases for J; bases not matched to a gene: 2. Germline lookup yields CDR1 SGDLS and CDR2 YYNGEE. CDR3 size: 15 residues. For the CDR3, the DNA is TGTGCCAGCAGCGTAGGGGGGACAGCTGGAAACACCATATATTTT. Translation: CASSVGGTAGNTIYF.

J is TRBJ2-3 and V is TRBV6-5; the match to TRBD1 covers 8 bases. CDR1 is MNHEY, CDR2 SVGAGI, per germline. J lost 3 bases, V lost 7 bases, and 9 bases had no gene match. This CDR3 contains 15 residues. The CDR3 coding sequence is TGTGCCAGCATTATCAGGGGGCAGTGGACAGATACGCAGTATTTT. Translating gives CASIIRGQWTDTQYF.

The CDR3 DNA is TGTGCCAGCAGCTTAGATGAGGTACTAGCGGGAAGCGAGCAGTACTTC. It yields the protein CASSLDEVLAGSEQYF. The chain has TRBV11-3 and TRBJ2-7; 10 bases match TRBD2. The germline V gene encodes CDR1 SGHNT and CDR2 YENEEA. There are 16 residues in the CDR3. V lost 0 bases, J lost 6 bases, and 8 bases stayed unmatched.

The CDR3 sequence: CASSPGGARSQQETQYF. CDR3 DNA: TGTGCCAGCTCACCAGGGGGGGCCCGCTCCCAGCAAGAGACCCAGTACTTC. J is TRBJ2-5 and V is TRBV18; the D gene is possibly TRBD2 (7 bases). Germline assignment: CDR1 KGHSH and CDR2 LQKENI. Trimming shortened V by 2 bases and J by 2 bases, and 18 bases separated the two germline ends. The CDR3 length is 17 residues.